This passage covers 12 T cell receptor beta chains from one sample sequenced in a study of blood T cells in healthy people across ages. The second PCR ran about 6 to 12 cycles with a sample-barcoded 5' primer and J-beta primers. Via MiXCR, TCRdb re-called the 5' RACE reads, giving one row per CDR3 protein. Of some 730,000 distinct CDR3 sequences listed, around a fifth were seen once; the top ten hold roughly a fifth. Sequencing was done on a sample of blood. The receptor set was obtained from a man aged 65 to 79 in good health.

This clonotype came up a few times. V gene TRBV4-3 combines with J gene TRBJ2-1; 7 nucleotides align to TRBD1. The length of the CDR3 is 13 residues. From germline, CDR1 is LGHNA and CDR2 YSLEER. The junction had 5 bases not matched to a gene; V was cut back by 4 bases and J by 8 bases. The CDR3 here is CASSPRTGYEQFF. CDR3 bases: TGCGCCAGCAGCCCCCGGACAGGTTATGAGCAGTTCTTC.

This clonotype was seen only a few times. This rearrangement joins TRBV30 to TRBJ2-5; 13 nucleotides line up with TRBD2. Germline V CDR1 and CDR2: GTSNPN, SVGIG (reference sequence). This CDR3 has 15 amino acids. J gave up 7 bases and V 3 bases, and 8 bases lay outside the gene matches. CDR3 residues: CAWRPGLAGFGTQYF. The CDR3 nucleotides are TGTGCCTGGAGACCGGGACTAGCGGGATTCGGGACCCAGTACTTC.

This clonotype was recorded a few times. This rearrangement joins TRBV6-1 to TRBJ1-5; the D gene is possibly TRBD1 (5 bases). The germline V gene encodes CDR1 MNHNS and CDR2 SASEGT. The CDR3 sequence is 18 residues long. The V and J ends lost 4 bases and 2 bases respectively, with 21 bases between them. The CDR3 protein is CASSALRGGFLGNQPQHF. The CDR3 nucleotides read TGTGCCAGCAGTGCCCTAAGGGGTGGGTTTCTGGGCAATCAGCCCCAGCATTTT.

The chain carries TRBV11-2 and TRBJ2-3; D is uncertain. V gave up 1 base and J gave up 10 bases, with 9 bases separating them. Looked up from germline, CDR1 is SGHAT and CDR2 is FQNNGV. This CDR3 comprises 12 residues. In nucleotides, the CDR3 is TGTGCCAGCAGCTTAGGCGTAGGAGCGCAGTATTTT. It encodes CASSLGVGAQYF.

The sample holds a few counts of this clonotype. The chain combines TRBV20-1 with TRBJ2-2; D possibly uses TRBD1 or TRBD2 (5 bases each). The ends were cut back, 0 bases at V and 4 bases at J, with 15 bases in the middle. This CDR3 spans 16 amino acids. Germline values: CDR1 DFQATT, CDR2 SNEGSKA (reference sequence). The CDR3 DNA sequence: TGCAGTGCTAGAGATAGAGGGACGCCACTCACCGGGGAGCTGTTTTTT. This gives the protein CSARDRGTPLTGELFF.

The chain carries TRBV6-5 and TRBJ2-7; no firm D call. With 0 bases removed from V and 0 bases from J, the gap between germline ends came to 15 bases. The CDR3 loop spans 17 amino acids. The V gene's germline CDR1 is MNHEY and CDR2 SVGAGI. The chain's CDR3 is CASSYSSPGPISYEQYF. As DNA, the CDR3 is TGTGCCAGCAGTTACTCGAGTCCAGGCCCCATCTCCTACGAGCAGTACTTC.

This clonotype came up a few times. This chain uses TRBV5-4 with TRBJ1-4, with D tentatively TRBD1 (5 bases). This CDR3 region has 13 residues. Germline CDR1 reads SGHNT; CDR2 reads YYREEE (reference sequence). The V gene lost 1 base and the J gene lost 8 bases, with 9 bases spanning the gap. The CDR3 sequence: CASSLWGTEKLFF. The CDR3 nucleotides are TGTGCCAGCAGCTTGTGGGGCACCGAAAAACTGTTTTTT.

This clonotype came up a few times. The CDR3 DNA reads as TGCAGTGCTAGGTTAGGGGGTCGATCCTACGAGCAGTACTTC. It encodes CSARLGGRSYEQYF. The chain has TRBV20-1 and TRBJ2-1; TRBD1 might be the D (6 bases). The end of the DNA is better explained by TRBJ2-7, so the J call may be wrong. The germline V gene encodes CDR1 DFQATT and CDR2 SNEGSKA (reference sequence). The CDR3 consists of 14 residues.

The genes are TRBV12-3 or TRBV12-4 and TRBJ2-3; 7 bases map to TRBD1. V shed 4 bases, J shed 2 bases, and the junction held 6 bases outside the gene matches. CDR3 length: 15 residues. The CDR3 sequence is CASSSPGQITDTQYF. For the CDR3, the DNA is TGTGCCAGCAGTTCTCCGGGACAGATCACAGATACGCAGTATTTT.

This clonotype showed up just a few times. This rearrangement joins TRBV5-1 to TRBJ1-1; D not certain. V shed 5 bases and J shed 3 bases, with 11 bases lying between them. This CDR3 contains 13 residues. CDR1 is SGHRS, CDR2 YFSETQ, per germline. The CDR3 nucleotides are TGCGCCAGCAGAGACCGGCCCGACACTGAAGCTTTCTTT. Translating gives CASRDRPDTEAFF.

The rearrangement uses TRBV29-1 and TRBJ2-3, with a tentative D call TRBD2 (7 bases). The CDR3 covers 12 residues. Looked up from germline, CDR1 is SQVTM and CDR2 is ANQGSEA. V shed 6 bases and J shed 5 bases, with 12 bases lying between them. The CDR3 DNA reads TGCAGCGTCCAAAGGGGGGGAGATACGCAGTATTTT. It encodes CSVQRGGDTQYF.

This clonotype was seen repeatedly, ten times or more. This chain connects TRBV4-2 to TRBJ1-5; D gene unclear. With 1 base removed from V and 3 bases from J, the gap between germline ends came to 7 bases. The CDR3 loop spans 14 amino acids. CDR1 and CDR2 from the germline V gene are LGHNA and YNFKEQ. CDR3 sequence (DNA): TGTGCCAGCAGCCAAGTTGGCAACAATCAGCCCCAGCATTTT. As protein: CASSQVGNNQPQHF.